This TCR beta chain was sequenced for a study of blood T cells in healthy people across ages. General study results and limits: Diversity figures based on one million T cells were deemed too low.

The use of a sample-barcoded 5' primer and a J-beta primer mix characterized a second PCR of roughly 6 to 11 cycles. TCRdb itself ran the 5' RACE reads through MiXCR, one entry per CDR3 protein. The sample lists 870,000 or so distinct CDR3 sequences, under 30% occurring once. This CDR3 contains 15 residues. Trimming took 0 bases from V and 4 from J, leaving 12 bases between them. Germline V lookup: CDR1 WNHNN, CDR2 SYGVQD (reference sequence). Healthy Russian Caucasian donors spanned ages about 6 to 100 years. This clonotype was detected only a few times. Its specificity is unknown. Sequencing used blood. The chain is built from TRBV10-1 and TRBJ1-2, with D unclear. The TCR was taken from a woman aged 80 or older in good health. The CDR3 nucleotides are TGCGCCAGCAGTGAGTCGAAGTCAGAATTCTATGGCTACACCTTC. Translation gives CASSESKSEFYGYTF.